Described below is a single T cell receptor beta chain sequence and its context. Its cognate antigen is unknown. Template switching added a universal primer binding site, and final cDNA carried unique molecular identifiers. TCRdb re-called the 5' RACE reads with MiXCR, one entry per CDR3 protein. Here the sample spans approximately 210,000 distinct CDR3 sequences, 15% to 20% being singletons. The entry originates in a study of identical twins. Notes on the study in general: Out-of-frame alpha sequences shared by twins showed excess low generation probability.

From germline, CDR1 is PRHDT and CDR2 FYEKMQ (reference sequence). The CDR3 runs 20 residues. J lost 4 bases, V lost 4 bases, and 17 bases had no gene match. These data also formed part of another study, on T cells expressing NK-cell markers. From that paper: Seven of the eight sequenced donors were classified as HCMV-seropositive, and one was classified as seronegative.

The TCR originated in a woman under 30 in good health. Sequencing input: CD8+ T cells sorted from blood. This sequence joins TRBV13 and TRBJ2-1, with 12 nucleotides matching TRBD2. The CDR3, as DNA: TGTGCCAGCAGCTCAAGACTAGCGGGAGCCCCCAAGATACGATACAATGAGCAGTTCTTC. Translation gives CASSSRLAGAPKIRYNEQFF.